The present T cell receptor (beta chain) was sequenced within a study of shared clonotypes between healthy human individuals. In the study overall: The study enrolled two women and a few men aged 18 to 49.

HIV-negative, healthy adults without recent acute infections or vaccinations were the donors. CD4+ cells were split into CD45RA+ naive and CD45RA-negative memory subsets. General study findings and limits: Naive CD4 clonotypes overlapped across several donors at around 5%.

TCRdb's copy holds only in-frame clones and misses some; the assay was immunoSEQ multiplex PCR. Of about 2,500,000 clones listed, approximately 92% are singletons. In the case of this clone: Its antigen is unidentified. Other nucleotide sequences from this sample produce the same CDR3.

The sequenced sample consisted of naive CD4+ T cells sorted from blood. The subset here: CD45RA+ positively selected. The origin of this receptor is a man between 18 and 35 years old in good health.

CDR3 region: CASGFNYGYTF. CDR3 DNA sequence: TGTGCCAGCGGGTTTAACTATGGCTACACCTTC. V and J are TRBV28 and TRBJ1-2; D gene ambiguous. V shed 8 bases and J shed 1 base, with 5 bases lying between them. Germline CDR1 MDHEN, CDR2 SYDVKM. The CDR3 totals 11 residues.